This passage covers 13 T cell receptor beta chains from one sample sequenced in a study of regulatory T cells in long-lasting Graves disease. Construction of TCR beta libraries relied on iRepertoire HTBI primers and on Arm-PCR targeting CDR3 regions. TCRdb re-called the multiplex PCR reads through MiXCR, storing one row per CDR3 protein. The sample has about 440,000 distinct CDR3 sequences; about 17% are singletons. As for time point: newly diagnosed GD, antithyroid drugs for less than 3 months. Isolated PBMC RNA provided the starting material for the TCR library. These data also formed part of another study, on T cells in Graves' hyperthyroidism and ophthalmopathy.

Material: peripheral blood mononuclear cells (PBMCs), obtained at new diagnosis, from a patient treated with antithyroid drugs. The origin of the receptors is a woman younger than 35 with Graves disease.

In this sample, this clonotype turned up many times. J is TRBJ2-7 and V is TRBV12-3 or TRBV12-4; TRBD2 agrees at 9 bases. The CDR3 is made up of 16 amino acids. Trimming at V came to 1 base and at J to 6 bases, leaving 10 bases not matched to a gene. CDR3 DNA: TGTGCCAGCAGTTTAGTTGGGACTAGCTTTTCTCGCGAGCAGTACTTC. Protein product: CASSLVGTSFSREQYF.

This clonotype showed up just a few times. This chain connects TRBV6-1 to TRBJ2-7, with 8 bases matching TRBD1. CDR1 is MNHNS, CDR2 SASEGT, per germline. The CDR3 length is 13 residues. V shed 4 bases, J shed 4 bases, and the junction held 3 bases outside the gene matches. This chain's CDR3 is CASSVDRAYEQYF. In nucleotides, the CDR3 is TGTGCCAGCAGTGTGGACAGGGCGTACGAGCAGTACTTC.

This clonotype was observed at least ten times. This CDR3 reads CASSVGVGETQYF. The CDR3 region has the DNA TGTGCCAGCAGCGTAGGGGTGGGGGAGACCCAGTACTTC. The rearrangement links TRBV7-2 to TRBJ2-5, with a weak D call TRBD1 (5 bases). The CDR3 has 13 residues. CDR1 and CDR2 (germline): SGHTA, FQGNSA. Trimming shortened V by 5 bases and J by 5 bases, and 12 bases separated the two germline ends.

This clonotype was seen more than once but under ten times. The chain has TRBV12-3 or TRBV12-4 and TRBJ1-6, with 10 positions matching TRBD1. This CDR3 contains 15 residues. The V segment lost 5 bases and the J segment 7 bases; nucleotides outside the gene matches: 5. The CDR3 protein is CASSPQTGGNSPLHF. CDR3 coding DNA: TGTGCCAGCAGTCCCCAGACAGGGGGCAATTCACCCCTCCACTTT.

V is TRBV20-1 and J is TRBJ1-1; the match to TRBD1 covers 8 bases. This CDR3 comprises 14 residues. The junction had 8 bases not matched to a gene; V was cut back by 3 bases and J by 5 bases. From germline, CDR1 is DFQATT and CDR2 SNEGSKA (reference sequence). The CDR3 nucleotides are TGCAGTGCTAGCGTGGGGCAGGGGGCGACTGAAGCTTTCTTT. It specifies CSASVGQGATEAFF.

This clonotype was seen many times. The CDR3 DNA sequence: TGTGCCAGCAGGGACTCGGGTACGCAGTATTTT. This codes for CASRDSGTQYF. The chain employs TRBV28 and TRBJ2-3; the D gene is possibly TRBD2 (5 bases). This CDR3 region has 11 residues. Germline V CDR1 and CDR2: MDHEN, SYDVKM. V shed 6 bases and J shed 8 bases, with 9 bases lying between them.

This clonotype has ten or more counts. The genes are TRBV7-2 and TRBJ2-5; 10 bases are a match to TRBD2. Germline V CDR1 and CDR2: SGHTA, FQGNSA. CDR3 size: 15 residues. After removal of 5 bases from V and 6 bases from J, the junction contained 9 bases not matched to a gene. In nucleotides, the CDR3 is TGTGCCAGCAGCAACGAGGGAGCGGGAGGGAAGACCCAGTACTTC. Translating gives CASSNEGAGGKTQYF.

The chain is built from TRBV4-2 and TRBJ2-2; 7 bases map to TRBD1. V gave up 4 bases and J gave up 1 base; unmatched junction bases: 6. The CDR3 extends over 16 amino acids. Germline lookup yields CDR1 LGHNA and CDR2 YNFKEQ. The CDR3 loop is CASSLMDRLNTGELFF. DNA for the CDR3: TGTGCCAGCAGCCTTATGGACAGGTTGAACACCGGGGAGCTGTTTTTT.

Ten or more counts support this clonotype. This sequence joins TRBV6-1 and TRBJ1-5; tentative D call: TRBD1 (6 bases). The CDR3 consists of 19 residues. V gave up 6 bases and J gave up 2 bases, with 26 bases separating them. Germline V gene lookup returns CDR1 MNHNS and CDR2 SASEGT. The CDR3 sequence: CASSGGLIIANGGNQPQHF. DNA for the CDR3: TGTGCCAGCAGCGGGGGCTTAATTATCGCTAATGGGGGCAATCAGCCCCAGCATTTT.

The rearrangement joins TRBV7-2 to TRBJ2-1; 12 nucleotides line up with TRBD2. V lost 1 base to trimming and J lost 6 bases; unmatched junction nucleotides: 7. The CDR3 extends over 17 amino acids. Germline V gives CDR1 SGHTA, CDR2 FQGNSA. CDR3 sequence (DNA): TGTGCCAGCAGCTTAGTTAGGCTAGCGGGAGGGGGCAATGAGCAGTTCTTC. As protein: CASSLVRLAGGGNEQFF. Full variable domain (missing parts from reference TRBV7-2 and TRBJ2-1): GAGVSQSPSNKVTEKGKDVELRCDPISGHTALYWYRQSLGQGLEFLIYFQGNSAPDKSGLPSDRFSAERTGGSVSTLTIQRTQQEDSAVYLCASSLVRLAGGGNEQFFGPGTRLTVL.

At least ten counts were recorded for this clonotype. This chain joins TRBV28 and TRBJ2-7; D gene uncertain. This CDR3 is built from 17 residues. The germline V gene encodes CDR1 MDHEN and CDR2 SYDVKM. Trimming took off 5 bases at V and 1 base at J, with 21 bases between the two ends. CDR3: CASSPDFRQVRSYEQYF. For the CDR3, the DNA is TGTGCCAGCAGTCCTGACTTTAGGCAGGTACGGTCCTACGAGCAGTACTTC.

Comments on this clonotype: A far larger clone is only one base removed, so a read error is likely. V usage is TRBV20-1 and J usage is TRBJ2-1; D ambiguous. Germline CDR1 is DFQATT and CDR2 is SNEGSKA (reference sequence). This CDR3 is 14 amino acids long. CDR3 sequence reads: CSAPRLPNSYEQHF. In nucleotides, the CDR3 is TGCAGTGCTCCAAGGTTACCCAACTCCTACGAGCAGCACTTC.

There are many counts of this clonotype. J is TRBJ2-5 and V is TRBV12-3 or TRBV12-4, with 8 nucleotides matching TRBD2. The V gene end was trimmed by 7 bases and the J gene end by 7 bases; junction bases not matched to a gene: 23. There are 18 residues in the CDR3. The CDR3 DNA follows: TGTGCCAGCACCGCTGACAGTCCGGGACTTCGGGGGGGGGGGACCCAGTACTTC. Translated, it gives CASTADSPGLRGGGTQYF.